This T cell receptor (beta chain) was captured in a study of T cell responses to AZD1222 COVID-19 vaccine. Data came from immunoSEQ multiplex PCR; TCRdb stores just in-frame clones and leaves some out. The sample lists roughly 67,000 clones; roughly nine tenths were seen once. This sequence was found in an adult who received the AZD1222 COVID-19 vaccine. The source was peripheral blood, collected 28 days after the second AZD1222 dose.

In DNA form, the CDR3 reads TGTGCCAGCAGCTTAGCACAGTTGAGCTCTGGAAACACCATATATTTT. Translating it yields CASSLAQLSSGNTIYF. This chain connects TRBV7-2 to TRBJ1-3, with D unclear. The V gene lost 0 bases and the J gene lost 0 bases, with 9 bases spanning the gap. Per germline, CDR1 SGHTA and CDR2 FQGNSA. This CDR3 contains 16 residues.